The clone carrying this TCR beta chain was observed a single time. The data are from a study of T cells in Graves' hyperthyroidism and ophthalmopathy. Amplified TCR beta CDR3 regions derived from RNA transcripts. HTBI primers were the set used in a first-round RT-PCR of the TCR CDR3. One entry per CDR3 protein results from TCRdb running MiXCR on the multiplex PCR reads. In the table there are more than 95,000 distinct CDR3 sequences, 40% to 50% of which are singletons. This clonotype was obtained from a man aged 40-49 years with Graves' hyperthyroidism. Sequences were obtained from blood.

In DNA form, the CDR3 reads TGTGCCAGCAGCTTAGGGACAGGGATTGATGAGCAGTTCTTC. It encodes CASSLGTGIDEQFF. The chain has TRBV7-8 and TRBJ2-1; 8 nucleotides line up with TRBD1. Trimming cost V 1 base and J 8 bases; bases outside gene matches: 4. This CDR3 spans 14 amino acids. Germline V gene data show CDR1 as SGHVS and CDR2 as FQNEAQ.